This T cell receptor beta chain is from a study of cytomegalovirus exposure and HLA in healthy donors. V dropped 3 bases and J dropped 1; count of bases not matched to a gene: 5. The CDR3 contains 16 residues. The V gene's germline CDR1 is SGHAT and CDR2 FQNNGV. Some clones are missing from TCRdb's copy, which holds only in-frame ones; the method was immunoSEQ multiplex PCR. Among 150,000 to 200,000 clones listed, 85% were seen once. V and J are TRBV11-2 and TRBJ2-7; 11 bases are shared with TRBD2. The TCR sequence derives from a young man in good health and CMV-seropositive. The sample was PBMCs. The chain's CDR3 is CASSFGTSGTSYEQYF. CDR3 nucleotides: TGTGCCAGCAGCTTCGGGACTAGCGGAACTTCCTACGAGCAGTACTTC. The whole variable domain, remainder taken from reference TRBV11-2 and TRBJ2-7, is EAGVAQSPRYKIIEKRQSVAFWCNPISGHATLYWYQQILGQGPKLLIQFQNNGVVDDSQLPKDRFSAERLKGVDSTLKIQPAKLEDSAVYLCASSFGTSGTSYEQYFGPGTRLTVT.